This TCR beta chain was profiled in a study of blood T cell repertoires in COVID-19. Study summary: PBMCs, B-cell-depleted T cells, or T cells provided the cDNA or gDNA that made up the material.

Germline V lookup: CDR1 MNHEY, CDR2 SMNVEV (reference sequence). The CDR3 is 15 residues long. The V end lost 0 bases, the J end lost 3 bases, and 9 bases lay between the germline ends. Libraries were prepared by immunoSEQ multiplex PCR; TCRdb keeps only in-frame clonotypes and omits some of them. Here the sample spans about 250,000 clones, more than 65% being singletons. At least ten counts were recorded for this clone. Sequenced: PBMCs or T cells enriched from blood (not recorded which). The chain carries TRBV27 and TRBJ1-5, with unresolved D. This TCR came from a man between 50 and 59 years old who had recovered from COVID-19. CDR3 nucleotide sequence: TGTGCCAGCAGTTTATCTGCAGGCCCCAATCAGCCCCAGCATTTT. Translation: CASSLSAGPNQPQHF.